This T cell receptor beta chain was documented in a study of blood T cell repertoires in COVID-19. Note on this clone: The sample carries other DNA sequences with the same CDR3.

The CDR3 sequence is 13 residues long. From germline, CDR1 is LGHNA and CDR2 YSLEER. Trimming left V 0 bases short and J 6 bases short, with 7 bases between. In the original processing: Amplification with reference gene primers provided the estimates of nucleated cell counts. Only in-frame clones appear in the TCRdb table, and some are missing; sequencing was by immunoSEQ multiplex PCR. From that table come the V and J calls and clone size; the DNA was used to work out D and trimming. The sample lists about 200,000 clones, approximately 80% occurring once. This TCR was sampled from a woman over 75 with acute or convalescent COVID-19. Sequenced input: peripheral blood. V and J are TRBV4-3 and TRBJ2-3; a weak D match, TRBD2 (5 bases). The CDR3 is CASSQERRDTQYF. CDR3 DNA: TGCGCCAGCAGCCAAGAGCGGAGGGATACGCAGTATTTT.